This TCR beta chain was identified during a study of blood T cell repertoires in COVID-19. For the study at large: The cDNA or gDNA used as material had been derived from T cells, B-cell-depleted T cells, or PBMCs.

The CDR3 is 18 amino acids. V lost 4 bases to trimming and J lost 5 bases, with 27 bases between them. Looked up from germline, CDR1 is MGHDK and CDR2 is SYGVNS. The table came from immunoSEQ multiplex PCR; TCRdb's copy has only in-frame clones and leaves some out. The repertoire has about 260,000 clones, 75% to 90% of them found once; the top ten carry roughly 4%. The sequenced material came from PBMCs or T cells enriched from blood (not recorded which). This chain uses TRBV25-1 with TRBJ2-7; possible D gene TRBD2, 6 bases. The sequence was collected from a woman aged 25-40 years with acute COVID-19. The CDR3: CASSAPRDLAVALDEQYF. The CDR3 DNA follows: TGTGCCAGCAGTGCCCCGCGGGACCTGGCGGTAGCGTTAGACGAGCAGTACTTC.